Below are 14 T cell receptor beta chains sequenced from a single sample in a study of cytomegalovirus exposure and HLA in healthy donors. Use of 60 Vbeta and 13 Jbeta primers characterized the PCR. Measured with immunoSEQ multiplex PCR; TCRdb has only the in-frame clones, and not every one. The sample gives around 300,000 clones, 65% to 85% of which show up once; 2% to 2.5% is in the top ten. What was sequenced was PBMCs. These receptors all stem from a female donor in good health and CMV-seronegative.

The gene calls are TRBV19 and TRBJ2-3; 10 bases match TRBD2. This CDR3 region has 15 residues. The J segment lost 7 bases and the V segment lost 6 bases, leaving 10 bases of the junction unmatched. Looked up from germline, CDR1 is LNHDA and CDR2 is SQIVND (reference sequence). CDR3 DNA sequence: TGTGCCAGTAGCGCACTAGCGGGATCCATGAATACGCAGTATTTT. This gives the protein CASSALAGSMNTQYF.

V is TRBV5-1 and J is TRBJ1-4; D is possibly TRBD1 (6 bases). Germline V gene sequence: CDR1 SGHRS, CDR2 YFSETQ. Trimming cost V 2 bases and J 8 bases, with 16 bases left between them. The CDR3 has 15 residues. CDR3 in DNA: TGCGCCAGCAGCTTATCACAGGGCGGTCGGGAAAAACTGTTTTTT. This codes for CASSLSQGGREKLFF. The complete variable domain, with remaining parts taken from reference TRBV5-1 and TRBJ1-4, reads KAGVTQTPRYLIKTRGQQVTLSCSPISGHRSVSWYQQTPGQGLQFLFEYFSETQRNKGNFPGRFSGRQFSNSRSEMNVSTLELGDSALYLCASSLSQGGREKLFFGSGTQLSVL.

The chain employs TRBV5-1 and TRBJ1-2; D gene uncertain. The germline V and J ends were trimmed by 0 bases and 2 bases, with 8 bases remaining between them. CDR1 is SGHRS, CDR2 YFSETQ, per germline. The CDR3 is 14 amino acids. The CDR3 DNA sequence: TGCGCCAGCAGCTTGGCCGCGGAGAACTATGGCTACACCTTC. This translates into CASSLAAENYGYTF.

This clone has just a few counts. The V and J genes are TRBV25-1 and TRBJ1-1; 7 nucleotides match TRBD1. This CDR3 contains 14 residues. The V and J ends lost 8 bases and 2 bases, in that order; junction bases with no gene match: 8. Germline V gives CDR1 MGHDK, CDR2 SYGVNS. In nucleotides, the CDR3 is TGTGCCAGCGCCACCGGGACAGACAACACTGAAGCTTTCTTT. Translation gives CASATGTDNTEAFF. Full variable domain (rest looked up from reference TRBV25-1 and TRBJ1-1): EADIYQTPRYLVIGTGKKITLECSQTMGHDKMYWYQQDPGMELHLIHYSYGVNSTEKGDLSSESTVSRIRTEHFPLTLESARPSHTSQYLCASATGTDNTEAFFGQGTRLTVV.

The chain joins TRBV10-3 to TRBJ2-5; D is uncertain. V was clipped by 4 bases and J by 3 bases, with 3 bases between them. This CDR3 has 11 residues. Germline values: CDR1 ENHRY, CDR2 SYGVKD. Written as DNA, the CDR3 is TGTGCCATCAGTGCAAAAGAGACCCAGTACTTC. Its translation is CAISAKETQYF.

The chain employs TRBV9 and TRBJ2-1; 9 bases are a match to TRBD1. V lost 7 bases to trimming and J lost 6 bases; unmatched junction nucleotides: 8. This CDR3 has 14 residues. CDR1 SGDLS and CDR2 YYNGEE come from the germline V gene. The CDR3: CASGEDRGANEQFF. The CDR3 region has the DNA TGTGCCAGCGGGGAGGACAGGGGAGCCAATGAGCAGTTCTTC.

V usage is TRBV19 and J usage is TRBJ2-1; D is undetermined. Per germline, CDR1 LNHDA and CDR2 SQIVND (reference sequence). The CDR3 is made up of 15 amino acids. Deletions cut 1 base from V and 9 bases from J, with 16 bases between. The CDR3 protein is CASSIVQPLEGEQFF. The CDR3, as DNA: TGTGCCAGTAGTATAGTACAGCCCTTGGAAGGTGAGCAGTTCTTC.

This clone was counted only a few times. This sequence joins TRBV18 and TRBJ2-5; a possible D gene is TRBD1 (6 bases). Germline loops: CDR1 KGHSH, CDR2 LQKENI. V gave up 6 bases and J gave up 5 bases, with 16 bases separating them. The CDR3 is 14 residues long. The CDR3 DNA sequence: TGTGCCAGCTCTCCAGGGACACGTGGGGAGACCCAGTACTTC. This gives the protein CASSPGTRGETQYF.

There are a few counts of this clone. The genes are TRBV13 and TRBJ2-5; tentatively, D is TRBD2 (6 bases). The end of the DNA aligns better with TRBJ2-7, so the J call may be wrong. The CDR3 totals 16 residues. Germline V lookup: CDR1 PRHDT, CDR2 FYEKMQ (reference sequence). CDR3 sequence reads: CASSLTVGGPSYEQYF. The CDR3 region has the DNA TGTGCCAGCAGCTTAACCGTCGGGGGACCCTCCTACGAGCAGTACTTC.

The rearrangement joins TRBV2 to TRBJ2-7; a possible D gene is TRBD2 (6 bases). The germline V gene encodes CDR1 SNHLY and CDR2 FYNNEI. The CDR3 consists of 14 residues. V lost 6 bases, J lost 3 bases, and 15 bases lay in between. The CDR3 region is CASRGTSVFYEQYF. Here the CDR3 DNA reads TGTGCCAGCAGGGGGACTTCGGTCTTCTACGAGCAGTACTTC.

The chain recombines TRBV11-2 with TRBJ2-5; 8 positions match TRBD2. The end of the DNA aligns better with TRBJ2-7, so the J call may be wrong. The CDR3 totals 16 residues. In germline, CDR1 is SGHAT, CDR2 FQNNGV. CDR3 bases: TGTGCCAGCAGCTTTTTGCCGGGACTAGGGGCTTACGAGCAGTACTTC. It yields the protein CASSFLPGLGAYEQYF.

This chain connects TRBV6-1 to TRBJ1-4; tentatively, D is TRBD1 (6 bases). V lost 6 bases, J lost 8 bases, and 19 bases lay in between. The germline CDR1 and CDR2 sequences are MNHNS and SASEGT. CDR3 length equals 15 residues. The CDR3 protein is CASRGNRAEGEKLFF. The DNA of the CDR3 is TGTGCCAGCAGGGGGAACAGGGCAGAGGGCGAAAAACTGTTTTTT.

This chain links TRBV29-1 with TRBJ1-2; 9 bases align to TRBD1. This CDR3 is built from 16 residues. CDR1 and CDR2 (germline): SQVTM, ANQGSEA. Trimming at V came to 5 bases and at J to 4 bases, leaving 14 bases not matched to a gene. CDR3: CSVRGATDRGFYGYTF. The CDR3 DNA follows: TGCAGCGTTCGGGGGGCTACCGACAGGGGGTTCTATGGCTACACCTTC.

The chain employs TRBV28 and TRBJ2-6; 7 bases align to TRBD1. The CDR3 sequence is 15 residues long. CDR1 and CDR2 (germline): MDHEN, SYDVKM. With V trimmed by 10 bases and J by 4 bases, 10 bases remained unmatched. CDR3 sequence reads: CATLDRDSGANVLTF. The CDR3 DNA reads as TGTGCCACATTAGACAGGGATTCAGGGGCCAACGTCCTGACTTTC.